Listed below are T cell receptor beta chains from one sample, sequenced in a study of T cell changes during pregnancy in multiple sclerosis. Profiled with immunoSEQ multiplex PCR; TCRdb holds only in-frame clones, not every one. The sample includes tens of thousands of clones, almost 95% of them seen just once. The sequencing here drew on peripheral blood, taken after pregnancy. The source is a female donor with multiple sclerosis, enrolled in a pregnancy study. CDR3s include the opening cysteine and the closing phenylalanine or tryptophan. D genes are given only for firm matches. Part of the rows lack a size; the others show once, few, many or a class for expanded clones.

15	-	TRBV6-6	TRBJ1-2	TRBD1	CASKPPGDRVYGYTF	TGTGCCAGCAAACCTCCCGGGGACAGGGTCTATGGCTACACCTTC
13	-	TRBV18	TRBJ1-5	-	CASSPGLDQPQHF	TGTGCCAGCTCACCGGGACTGGATCAGCCCCAGCATTTT
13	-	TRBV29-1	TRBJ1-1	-	CSVAQRQNTEAFF	TGCAGCGTTGCCCAACGACAGAACACTGAAGCTTTCTTT
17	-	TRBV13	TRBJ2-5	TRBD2	CASSLGAGGLDQETQYF	TGTGCCAGCAGCTTAGGAGCCGGAGGACTAGACCAAGAGACCCAGTACTTC
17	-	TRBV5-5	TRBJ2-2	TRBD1	CASSPDGQGASNGELFF	TGTGCCAGCAGCCCGGATGGACAGGGGGCTTCTAACGGGGAGCTGTTTTTT
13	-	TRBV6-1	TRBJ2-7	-	CASSARGAYEQYF	TGTGCCAGCAGCGCTCGCGGTGCCTACGAGCAGTACTTC
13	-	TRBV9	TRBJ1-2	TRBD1	CASSPPGQDGYTF	TGTGCCAGCAGCCCCCCAGGACAGGATGGCTACACCTTC
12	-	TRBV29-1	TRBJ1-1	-	CSVEDSYTEAFF	TGCAGCGTTGAGGACAGTTACACTGAAGCTTTCTTT
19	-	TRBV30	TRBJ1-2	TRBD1	CAWSRFGQGRKWTNYGYTF	TGTGCCTGGAGCCGTTTCGGACAGGGAAGGAAATGGACTAACTATGGCTACACCTTC
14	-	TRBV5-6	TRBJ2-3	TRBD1	CASSSTGVRDTQYF	TGTGCCAGCAGCTCCACAGGGGTAAGAGATACGCAGTATTTT
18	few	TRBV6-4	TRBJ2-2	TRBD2	CASSDSASGRLGTGELFF	TGTGCCAGCAGTGACTCCGCTAGCGGGAGGCTCGGCACCGGGGAGCTGTTTTTT
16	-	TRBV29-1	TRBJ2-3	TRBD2	CSVRTLAGGVADTQYF	TGCAGCGTTCGAACCCTAGCGGGAGGGGTGGCAGATACGCAGTATTTT
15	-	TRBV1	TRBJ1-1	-	CTSSQDLGGRAEAFF	TGCACCAGCAGCCAAGATCTGGGAGGGCGCGCTGAAGCTTTCTTT
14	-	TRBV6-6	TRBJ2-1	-	CASTRGLGSNEQFF	TGTGCCAGCACCCGAGGGCTAGGCAGCAATGAGCAGTTCTTC
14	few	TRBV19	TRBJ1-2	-	CASSIGTGPPGYTF	TGTGCCAGTAGTATAGGAACAGGGCCCCCTGGCTACACCTTC
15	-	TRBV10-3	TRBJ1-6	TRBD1	CAISGGTGGNSPLHF	TGTGCCATCAGTGGAGGGACAGGGGGCAATTCACCCCTCCACTTT
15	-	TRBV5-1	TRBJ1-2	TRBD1	CASSPAVVQGYGYTF	TGCGCCAGCAGCCCAGCGGTTGTACAGGGGTACGGCTACACCTTC
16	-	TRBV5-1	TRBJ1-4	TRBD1	CASSSDGQGAYEKLFF	TGCGCCAGCAGCTCAGATGGACAGGGGGCTTATGAAAAACTGTTTTTT
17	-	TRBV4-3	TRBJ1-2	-	CASSQEGWRARNYGYTF	TGCGCCAGCAGCCAAGAGGGATGGAGGGCTCGTAACTATGGCTACACCTTC